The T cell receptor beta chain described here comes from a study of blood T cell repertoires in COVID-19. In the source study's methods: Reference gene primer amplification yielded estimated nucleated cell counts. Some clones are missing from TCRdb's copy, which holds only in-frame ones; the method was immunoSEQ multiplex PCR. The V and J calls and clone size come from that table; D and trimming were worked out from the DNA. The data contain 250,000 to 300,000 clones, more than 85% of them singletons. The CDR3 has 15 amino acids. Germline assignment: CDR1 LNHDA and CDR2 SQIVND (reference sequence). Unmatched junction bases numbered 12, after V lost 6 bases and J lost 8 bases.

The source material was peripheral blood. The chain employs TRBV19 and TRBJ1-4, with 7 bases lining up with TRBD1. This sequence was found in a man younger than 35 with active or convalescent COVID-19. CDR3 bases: TGTGCCAGTAGGACCGTGACAGGGAGTGAGGAAAAACTGTTTTTT. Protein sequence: CASRTVTGSEEKLFF.